These 31 T cell receptor beta chains originate from one sample sequenced in a study of T cell clones after liver transplantation. Libraries were prepared by immunoSEQ multiplex PCR; TCRdb keeps only in-frame clonotypes and omits some of them. The data show 70,000 to 80,000 clones, over 85% seen once. This sample comprised CD4+ T cells from blood, obtained before liver transplant. All receptors come from a human donor who received a liver transplant.

The gene calls are TRBV15 and TRBJ2-3, with no clear D. This CDR3 contains 13 residues. Germline loops: CDR1 LNHNV, CDR2 YYDKDF (reference sequence). Trimming cost V 7 bases and J 9 bases, with 17 bases left between them. The CDR3 nucleotides are TGTGCCACCACTCCGTCCCCTACGGGCACGCAGTATTTT. Amino acid sequence: CATTPSPTGTQYF.

The chain couples TRBV7-6 to TRBJ1-1; TRBD1 is a possible D gene (5 bases). Trimming left V 6 bases short and J 3 bases short, with 17 bases between. Germline loops: CDR1 SGHVS, CDR2 FNYEAQ. The CDR3 is 15 amino acids. In nucleotides, the CDR3 is TGTGCCAGCAGTCTCAGGGCGGCGAAGGACACTGAAGCTTTCTTT. This encodes CASSLRAAKDTEAFF.

The chain has TRBV28 and TRBJ1-4; 7 bases are a match to TRBD1. The CDR3 is 15 residues long. The V gene's germline CDR1 is MDHEN and CDR2 SYDVKM. V gave up 6 bases and J gave up 4 bases; unmatched junction bases: 8. The CDR3 DNA is TGTGCCAGCAGCGGGACAGAACAAATTAATGAAAAACTGTTTTTT. This gives the protein CASSGTEQINEKLFF.

The V and J genes are TRBV11-2 and TRBJ2-4, with D unresolved. Per the germline V gene, CDR1 is SGHAT and CDR2 is FQNNGV. The length of the CDR3 is 15 residues. Trimming took off 4 bases at V and 4 bases at J, with 14 bases between the two ends. The CDR3 is CASSSSGPMKNIQYF. The CDR3 DNA reads as TGTGCCAGCAGCTCATCCGGACCTATGAAAAACATTCAGTACTTC.

The chain uses TRBV7-9 and TRBJ2-7; D unclear. Looked up from germline, CDR1 is SEHNR and CDR2 is FQNEAQ (reference sequence). Trimming removed 5 bases from V and 4 bases from J, with 6 bases in between. The length of the CDR3 is 11 residues. The CDR3 coding sequence is TGTGCCAGCAGCCTCTATTACGAGCAGTACTTC. Its translation is CASSLYYEQYF.

The genes are TRBV5-1 and TRBJ2-2; 8 nucleotides align to TRBD1. CDR3 length: 16 residues. The germline CDR1 and CDR2 sequences are SGHRS and YFSETQ. The V and J ends lost 0 bases and 5 bases, in that order; junction bases with no gene match: 6. CDR3 DNA: TGCGCCAGCAGCTTGGACCCAGGGGGCTTAACCGGGGAGCTGTTTTTT. As protein: CASSLDPGGLTGELFF. Combining the CDR3 with reference TRBV5-1 and TRBJ2-2 gives the whole variable domain KAGVTQTPRYLIKTRGQQVTLSCSPISGHRSVSWYQQTPGQGLQFLFEYFSETQRNKGNFPGRFSGRQFSNSRSEMNVSTLELGDSALYLCASSLDPGGLTGELFFGEGSRLTVL.

V gene TRBV6-1 combines with J gene TRBJ2-2; 7 bases are shared with TRBD2. V trimming: 0 bases; J trimming: 6 bases; junction bases outside the gene matches: 10. Germline CDR1 and CDR2: MNHNS and SASEGT. The CDR3 loop spans 17 amino acids. The CDR3 loop is CASSEAHPGDYPGELFF. The CDR3, as DNA: TGTGCCAGCAGTGAAGCCCACCCGGGGGACTATCCCGGGGAGCTGTTTTTT.

This chain joins TRBV19 and TRBJ2-7; 10 bases align to TRBD1. CDR1 is LNHDA, CDR2 SQIVND, per germline (reference sequence). The CDR3 contains 15 residues. Unmatched junction bases numbered 4, after V lost 1 base and J lost 4 bases. In nucleotides, the CDR3 is TGTGCCAGTAGTATAGGTTGGGACAGGGGTTACGAGCAGTACTTC. It translates to CASSIGWDRGYEQYF.

The V gene is TRBV21-1, the J gene TRBJ2-7; the table assigns TRBD2, which was not confirmed against the DNA. TRBV21-1 is a known pseudogene. This CDR3 has 15 amino acids. The CDR3 sequence is CASRGGDGPSYEQYF. The DNA for the CDR3 is TGTGCCAGCAGGGGAGGGGACGGACCCTCCTACGAGCAGTACTTC.

This chain connects TRBV6-5 to TRBJ2-6, with D hard to call. The CDR3 loop spans 13 amino acids. Germline CDR1 reads MNHEY; CDR2 reads SVGAGI. V was pared by 10 bases and J by 2 bases, with 9 bases between. The CDR3 reads CATATPGANVLTF. The CDR3 DNA follows: TGTGCCACCGCGACACCTGGGGCCAACGTCCTGACTTTC.

This chain links TRBV18 with TRBJ1-1, with D unclear. The V gene lost 4 bases and the J gene lost 1 base, with 7 bases spanning the gap. Germline CDR1 reads KGHSH; CDR2 reads LQKENI. The length of the CDR3 is 13 residues. The CDR3 DNA reads as TGTGCCAGCTCACAGAAGGAGAACACTGAAGCTTTCTTT. Translated, it gives CASSQKENTEAFF.

CDR3 protein: CAISYGGNGEKLFF. CDR3 coding DNA: TGTGCCATCTCCTACGGGGGGAATGGTGAAAAACTGTTTTTT. The V and J genes are TRBV10-3 and TRBJ1-4, with D possibly matching TRBD1 (5 bases). The CDR3 length is 14 residues. Trimming removed 8 bases at V and 7 bases at J, with 17 bases between. Germline values: CDR1 ENHRY, CDR2 SYGVKD.

This clone has only one observation. This chain connects TRBV7-3 to TRBJ1-5; no clear D. Trimming took 0 bases from V and 4 from J, leaving 4 bases between them. The CDR3 is 13 amino acids. In germline, CDR1 is SGHTA, CDR2 FQGTGA. The CDR3, as DNA: TGTGCCAGCAGCTTAACCGTAAATCAGCCCCAGCATTTT. Amino acid sequence: CASSLTVNQPQHF.

The gene calls are TRBV5-1 and TRBJ2-1, with D maybe TRBD2 (5 bases). Germline values: CDR1 SGHRS, CDR2 YFSETQ. The CDR3 has 15 residues. Trimming removed 0 bases from V and 4 bases from J, with 11 bases in between. CDR3 bases: TGCGCCAGCAGCTTGGTATCGGACTCTTACAATGAGCAGTTCTTC. It codes for CASSLVSDSYNEQFF. Supplemented by reference TRBV5-1 and TRBJ2-1, the full variable domain reads KAGVTQTPRYLIKTRGQQVTLSCSPISGHRSVSWYQQTPGQGLQFLFEYFSETQRNKGNFPGRFSGRQFSNSRSEMNVSTLELGDSALYLCASSLVSDSYNEQFFGPGTRLTVL.

The chain combines TRBV6-5 with TRBJ2-3; D not resolved. This CDR3 has 13 residues. V lost 2 bases and J 6 bases, leaving 9 bases between the germline ends. From germline, CDR1 is MNHEY and CDR2 SVGAGI. The DNA of the CDR3 is TGTGCCAGCAGTTACGGTCTCGGGGATACGCAGTATTTT. It codes for CASSYGLGDTQYF.

This chain joins TRBV5-1 and TRBJ1-4; a weak D match, TRBD1 (5 bases). The CDR3 runs 14 residues. Deletions cut 4 bases from V and 3 bases from J, with 10 bases between. In germline, CDR1 is SGHRS, CDR2 YFSETQ. CDR3 nucleotide sequence: TGCGCCAGCAGCGTCGGGGGGGCTAATGAAAAACTGTTTTTT. This gives the protein CASSVGGANEKLFF.

J is TRBJ1-4 and V is TRBV28; 7 bases fit TRBD1. Unmatched junction bases numbered 3, after V lost 0 bases and J lost 5 bases. The CDR3 spans 15 residues. Germline-derived CDR1 and CDR2 are MDHEN and SYDVKM. The CDR3 region has the DNA TGTGCCAGCAGTTTATGGACAGGGAGGAATGAAAAACTGTTTTTT. This sequence encodes CASSLWTGRNEKLFF.

The V call is TRBV5-1, the J call TRBJ2-1; TRBD2 aligns across 13 bases. Germline V CDR1 and CDR2: SGHRS, YFSETQ. Unmatched junction bases numbered 13, after V lost 5 bases and J lost 8 bases. This CDR3 region has 17 residues. The CDR3 DNA reads as TGCGCCAGCAGATATGGGACTAGCGGGAATCTGGTGGATGAGCAGTTCTTC. This gives the protein CASRYGTSGNLVDEQFF.

The chain links TRBV5-6 to TRBJ2-1; the D gene is possibly TRBD1 (5 bases). Trimming removed 4 bases at V and 8 bases at J, with 16 bases between. Germline lookup yields CDR1 SGHDT and CDR2 YYEEEE. The length of the CDR3 is 14 residues. DNA of the CDR3: TGTGCCAGCAGCAGGACGGACAACCGGGATGAGCAGTTCTTC. It is translated as CASSRTDNRDEQFF.

The rearrangement links TRBV6-5 to TRBJ2-3; weak D call: TRBD1 (5 bases). The germline CDR1 and CDR2 sequences are MNHEY and SVGAGI. The CDR3 contains 12 residues. With 6 bases removed from V and 6 bases from J, the gap between germline ends came to 10 bases. CDR3 residues: CASSPGFDTQYF. CDR3 DNA: TGTGCCAGCAGCCCAGGGTTCGATACGCAGTATTTT.

The rearrangement links TRBV6-1 to TRBJ2-3, with 8 bases lining up with TRBD1. From germline, CDR1 is MNHNS and CDR2 SASEGT. V dropped 4 bases and J dropped 4; count of bases not matched to a gene: 13. The CDR3 consists of 17 residues. The CDR3, as DNA: TGTGCCAGCAGTGCACGCGGCGGACAGGGTTATGCAGATACGCAGTATTTT. It codes for CASSARGGQGYADTQYF.

This chain joins TRBV12-5 and TRBJ1-4; D call uncertain. V was shortened by 5 bases and J by 0 bases, with 10 bases between the two germline ends. Germline V gene sequence: CDR1 LGHNT, CDR2 FRNRAP. The CDR3 extends over 15 amino acids. The CDR3 DNA reads as TGTGCTAGTGGTGCTGGACGGGCAACTAATGAAAAACTGTTTTTT. This sequence encodes CASGAGRATNEKLFF.

The chain is built from TRBV10-3 and TRBJ1-1; D is undetermined. CDR1 is ENHRY, CDR2 SYGVKD, per germline. The CDR3 spans 11 residues. V lost 4 bases and J 5 bases, leaving 5 bases between the germline ends. CDR3 nucleotides: TGTGCCATCAGTGTGGGAACTGAAGCTTTCTTT. Protein product: CAISVGTEAFF.

The CDR3 nucleotides are TGTGCCAGCAGTACTAGCGGCGTCTACAATGAGCAGTTCTTC. Translated: CASSTSGVYNEQFF. The V gene is TRBV4-2, the J gene TRBJ2-1, with TRBD2 matching 8 bases. Unmatched junction bases numbered 4, after V lost 6 bases and J lost 3 bases. CDR3 length: 14 amino acids. Germline values: CDR1 LGHNA, CDR2 YNFKEQ.

The rearrangement uses TRBV6-5 and TRBJ2-1; D perhaps matches TRBD2 (6 bases). The CDR3 covers 15 residues. V was trimmed by 6 bases and J by 7 bases, leaving 19 bases between them. CDR1 and CDR2 from the germline V gene are MNHEY and SVGAGI. For the CDR3, the DNA is TGTGCCAGCAGCACCAACGGGAGAAGGTTGAATGAGCAGTTCTTC. Translating gives CASSTNGRRLNEQFF.

The gene calls are TRBV29-1 and TRBJ1-4; the D gene is possibly TRBD1 (5 bases). The CDR3 length is 14 residues. Germline-derived CDR1 and CDR2 are SQVTM and ANQGSEA. V was cut by 1 base and J by 3 bases, with 9 bases left in between. Written as DNA, the CDR3 is TGCAGCGTTGAAGGAGACAGTCCTAATGAAAAACTGTTTTTT. Its translation is CSVEGDSPNEKLFF.

The chain combines TRBV14 with TRBJ1-2; tentatively, D is TRBD1 (5 bases). V was pared by 0 bases and J by 3 bases, with 5 bases between. CDR3 length: 13 amino acids. Germline-derived CDR1 and CDR2 are SGHDN and FVKESK. CDR3 bases: TGTGCCAGCAGCCAAGACAGGGACTATGGCTACACCTTC. Translation: CASSQDRDYGYTF.

The rearrangement uses TRBV25-1 and TRBJ2-1; TRBD2 agrees at 13 bases. The CDR3 length is 14 residues. V was pared by 3 bases and J by 9 bases, with 2 bases of the junction left unmatched. Germline values: CDR1 MGHDK, CDR2 SYGVNS. In DNA, the CDR3 is TGTGCCAGCAGTGAGCGGACTAGCGGGAGTGAGCAGTTCTTC. Amino acid sequence: CASSERTSGSEQFF.

Here the CDR3 DNA reads TGTGCTAGTGCTACTGGACAGGGGAATCAGCCCCAGCATTTT. Translated, it gives CASATGQGNQPQHF. The chain uses TRBV12-5 and TRBJ1-5; 9 bases line up with TRBD1. With 7 bases clipped from V and 4 bases from J, the junction kept 5 bases outside the gene matches. The germline V gene encodes CDR1 LGHNT and CDR2 FRNRAP. The CDR3 loop spans 14 amino acids. Combining the CDR3 with reference TRBV12-5 and TRBJ1-5 gives the whole variable domain DARVTQTPRHKVTEMGQEVTMRCQPILGHNTVFWYRQTMMQGLELLAYFRNRAPLDDSGMPKDRFSAEMPDATLATLKIQPSEPRDSAVYFCASATGQGNQPQHFGDGTRLSIL.

The V call is TRBV5-6, the J call TRBJ1-5, with D perhaps TRBD1 (5 bases). With 4 bases removed from V and 4 bases from J, the gap between germline ends came to 15 bases. The CDR3 sequence is 15 residues long. CDR1 and CDR2 from the germline V gene are SGHDT and YYEEEE. This CDR3 is CASSPAGGWNQPQHF. The CDR3 nucleotides read TGTGCCAGCAGCCCTGCGGGGGGTTGGAATCAGCCCCAGCATTTT.

The gene calls are TRBV27 and TRBJ1-5, with D unclear. Trimming pared 6 bases from V and 9 bases from J, leaving 15 bases between. This CDR3 contains 13 residues. The germline V gene has CDR1 MNHEY and CDR2 SMNVEV (reference sequence). CDR3 sequence (DNA): TGTGCCAGCAGACGATCGGGAATTGGGCCCCAGCATTTT. This encodes CASRRSGIGPQHF.